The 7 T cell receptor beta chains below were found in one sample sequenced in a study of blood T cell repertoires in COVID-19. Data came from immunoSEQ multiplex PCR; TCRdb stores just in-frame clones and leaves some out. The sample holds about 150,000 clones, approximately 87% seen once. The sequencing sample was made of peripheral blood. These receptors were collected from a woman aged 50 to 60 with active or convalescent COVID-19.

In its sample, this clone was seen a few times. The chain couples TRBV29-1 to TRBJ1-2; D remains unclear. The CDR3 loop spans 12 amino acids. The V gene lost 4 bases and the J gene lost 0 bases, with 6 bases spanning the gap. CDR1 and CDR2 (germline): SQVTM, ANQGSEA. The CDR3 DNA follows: TGCAGCGTTGTACTGCCTAACTATGGCTACACCTTC. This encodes CSVVLPNYGYTF.

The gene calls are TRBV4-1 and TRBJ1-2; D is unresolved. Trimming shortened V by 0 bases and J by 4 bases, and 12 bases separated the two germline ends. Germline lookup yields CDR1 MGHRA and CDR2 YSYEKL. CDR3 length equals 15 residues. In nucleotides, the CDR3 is TGCGCCAGCAGCCAAGAAGGAGGACCGGGCTATGGCTACACCTTC. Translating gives CASSQEGGPGYGYTF.

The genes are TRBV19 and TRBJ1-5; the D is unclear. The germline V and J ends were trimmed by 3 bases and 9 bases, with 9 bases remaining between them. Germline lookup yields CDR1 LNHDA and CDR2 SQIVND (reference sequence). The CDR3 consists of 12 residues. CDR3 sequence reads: CASSISIWPQHF. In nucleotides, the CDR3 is TGTGCCAGTAGTATTTCTATTTGGCCCCAGCATTTT.

This CDR3 is CASSQELAGRGETQYF. Here the CDR3 DNA reads TGTGCCAGCAGCCAAGAACTAGCGGGGAGGGGGGAGACCCAGTACTTC. The genes are TRBV3-1 (or the pseudogene TRBV3-2) and TRBJ2-5, with 10 bases lining up with TRBD2. Germline V lookup: CDR1 LGHDT, CDR2 YNNKEL (reference sequence). CDR3 length: 16 residues. Trimming removed 0 bases from V and 5 bases from J; junction bases left unmatched: 6.

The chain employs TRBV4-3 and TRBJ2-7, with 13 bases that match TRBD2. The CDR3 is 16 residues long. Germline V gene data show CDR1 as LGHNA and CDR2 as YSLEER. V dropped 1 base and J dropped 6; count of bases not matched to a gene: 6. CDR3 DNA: TGCGCCAGCAGCCAAGGAACTAGCGGGGGGGGCTTCGAGCAGTACTTC. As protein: CASSQGTSGGGFEQYF.

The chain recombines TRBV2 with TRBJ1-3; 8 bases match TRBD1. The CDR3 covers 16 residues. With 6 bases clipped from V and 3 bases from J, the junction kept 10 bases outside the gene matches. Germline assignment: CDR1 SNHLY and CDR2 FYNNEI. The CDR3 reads CASSALDRGGGNTIYF. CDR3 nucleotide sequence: TGTGCCAGCAGCGCCTTAGACAGGGGAGGTGGAAACACCATATATTTT.

DNA for the CDR3: TGTGCCAGCAGCCGTGGACAGGGACGGTCCTACGAGCAGTACTTC. It encodes CASSRGQGRSYEQYF. This chain uses TRBV27 with TRBJ2-7; 8 bases line up with TRBD1. Looked up from germline, CDR1 is MNHEY and CDR2 is SMNVEV (reference sequence). This CDR3 contains 15 residues. Trimming cost V 6 bases and J 1 base; bases outside gene matches: 8.